Sequencing of this T cell receptor beta chain was carried out in a study of cytotoxic CD8 clonotypes in ibrutinib-treated CLL. In the study overall: Included were 11 relapsed/refractory and 15 treatment-naive patients, of whom roughly 17 were IGHV unmutated.

TCRdb's copy holds only in-frame clones and misses some; the assay was immunoSEQ multiplex PCR. The data contain 20,000 to 30,000 clones, 55% to 70% of them singletons. This CDR3 contains 13 residues. Trimming took 5 bases from V and 7 from J, leaving 14 bases between them. Germline V gene sequence: CDR1 SGHTA, CDR2 FQGNSA. The sample consisted of PBMCs, taken at disease progression, from a patient treated with ibrutinib. The receptor's source is a human donor with chronic lymphocytic leukemia. V is TRBV7-2 and J is TRBJ1-1; D is ambiguous. The DNA of the CDR3 is TGTGCCAGCAGCACCCCCGGACGGTTTGAAGCTTTCTTT. Protein: CASSTPGRFEAFF.